This is a list of T cell receptor beta chains from one sample in a study of T cell responses to AZD1222 COVID-19 vaccine. Sequencing used immunoSEQ multiplex PCR; TCRdb keeps in-frame clones, though not all of them. The repertoire holds over 80,000 clones, with about 89% as singletons. Sequencing used peripheral blood, obtained 28 days after the second AZD1222 dose. The origin of the receptors is an adult who received the AZD1222 COVID-19 vaccine. CDR3s include the opening cysteine and the closing phenylalanine or tryptophan. The order of the fields is CDR3 protein, CDR3 DNA, clone size, V gene, J gene, D gene. D genes are given only for firm matches. Some rows mark clone size as missing; the rest say once, few, many or name a class of expanded clone.

CASRLKDTGELFF,TGTGCCAGCAGGCTTAAGGACACCGGGGAGCTGTTTTTT,-,TRBV11-2,TRBJ2-2,-
CASSYSRGIGGNTIYF,TGTGCCAGCAGTTACTCGAGAGGGATCGGTGGAAACACCATATATTTT,few,TRBV6-5,TRBJ1-3,-
CASSLGAGQHYGYTF,TGTGCCAGCAGCTTGGGCGCAGGGCAGCACTATGGCTACACCTTC,-,TRBV5-5,TRBJ1-2,-
CASKYSGTAYEQYF,TGTGCCAGCAAATACTCCGGGACAGCCTACGAGCAGTACTTC,-,TRBV11-2,TRBJ2-7,TRBD1
CATTRSTGGTEAFF,TGCGCCACGACACGATCGACAGGGGGCACTGAAGCTTTCTTT,-,TRBV5-1,TRBJ1-1,TRBD1
CASSLAEGASTDTQYF,TGCGCCAGCAGCTTGGCCGAGGGAGCTAGCACAGATACGCAGTATTTT,-,TRBV5-1,TRBJ2-3,-
CASSPGLEAEAFF,TGTGCCAGCTCACCGGGGTTAGAGGCTGAAGCTTTCTTT,-,TRBV18,TRBJ1-1,-
CASSWTSGRPDTQYF,TGTGCCAGCAGCTGGACTAGCGGGAGACCAGATACGCAGTATTTT,-,TRBV7-2,TRBJ2-3,TRBD2
CSYTGTSGRRETQYF,TGCAGCTACACCGGGACTAGCGGGAGAAGGGAGACCCAGTACTTC,-,TRBV29-1,TRBJ2-5,TRBD2
CASSQGEGNQPQHF,TGTGCCAGCAGCCAGGGTGAGGGCAATCAGCCCCAGCATTTT,-,TRBV3-1/TRBV3-2,TRBJ1-5,-
CASSLSSAQETQYF,TGCGCCAGCAGCTTGAGTTCCGCTCAAGAGACCCAGTACTTC,-,TRBV5-1,TRBJ2-5,-
CASSPDRGLGQPQHF,TGTGCCAGCAGTCCCGACAGGGGGCTCGGTCAGCCCCAGCATTTT,once,TRBV28,TRBJ1-5,TRBD1
CASSKGAGGNQPQHF,TGCGCCAGCAGCAAAGGCGCAGGAGGAAATCAGCCCCAGCATTTT,-,TRBV5-1,TRBJ1-5,-
CASINRGAGYGYTF,TGTGCCAGCATTAACCGGGGGGCAGGCTATGGCTACACCTTC,-,TRBV6-5,TRBJ1-2,-
CASSQGTATAETQYF,TGCGCCAGCAGCCAAGGAACCGCTACCGCAGAGACCCAGTACTTC,-,TRBV4-3,TRBJ2-5,-
CATSRDRVNYGYTF,TGTGCCACCAGCAGAGACAGGGTAAACTATGGCTACACCTTC,many,TRBV15,TRBJ1-2,-